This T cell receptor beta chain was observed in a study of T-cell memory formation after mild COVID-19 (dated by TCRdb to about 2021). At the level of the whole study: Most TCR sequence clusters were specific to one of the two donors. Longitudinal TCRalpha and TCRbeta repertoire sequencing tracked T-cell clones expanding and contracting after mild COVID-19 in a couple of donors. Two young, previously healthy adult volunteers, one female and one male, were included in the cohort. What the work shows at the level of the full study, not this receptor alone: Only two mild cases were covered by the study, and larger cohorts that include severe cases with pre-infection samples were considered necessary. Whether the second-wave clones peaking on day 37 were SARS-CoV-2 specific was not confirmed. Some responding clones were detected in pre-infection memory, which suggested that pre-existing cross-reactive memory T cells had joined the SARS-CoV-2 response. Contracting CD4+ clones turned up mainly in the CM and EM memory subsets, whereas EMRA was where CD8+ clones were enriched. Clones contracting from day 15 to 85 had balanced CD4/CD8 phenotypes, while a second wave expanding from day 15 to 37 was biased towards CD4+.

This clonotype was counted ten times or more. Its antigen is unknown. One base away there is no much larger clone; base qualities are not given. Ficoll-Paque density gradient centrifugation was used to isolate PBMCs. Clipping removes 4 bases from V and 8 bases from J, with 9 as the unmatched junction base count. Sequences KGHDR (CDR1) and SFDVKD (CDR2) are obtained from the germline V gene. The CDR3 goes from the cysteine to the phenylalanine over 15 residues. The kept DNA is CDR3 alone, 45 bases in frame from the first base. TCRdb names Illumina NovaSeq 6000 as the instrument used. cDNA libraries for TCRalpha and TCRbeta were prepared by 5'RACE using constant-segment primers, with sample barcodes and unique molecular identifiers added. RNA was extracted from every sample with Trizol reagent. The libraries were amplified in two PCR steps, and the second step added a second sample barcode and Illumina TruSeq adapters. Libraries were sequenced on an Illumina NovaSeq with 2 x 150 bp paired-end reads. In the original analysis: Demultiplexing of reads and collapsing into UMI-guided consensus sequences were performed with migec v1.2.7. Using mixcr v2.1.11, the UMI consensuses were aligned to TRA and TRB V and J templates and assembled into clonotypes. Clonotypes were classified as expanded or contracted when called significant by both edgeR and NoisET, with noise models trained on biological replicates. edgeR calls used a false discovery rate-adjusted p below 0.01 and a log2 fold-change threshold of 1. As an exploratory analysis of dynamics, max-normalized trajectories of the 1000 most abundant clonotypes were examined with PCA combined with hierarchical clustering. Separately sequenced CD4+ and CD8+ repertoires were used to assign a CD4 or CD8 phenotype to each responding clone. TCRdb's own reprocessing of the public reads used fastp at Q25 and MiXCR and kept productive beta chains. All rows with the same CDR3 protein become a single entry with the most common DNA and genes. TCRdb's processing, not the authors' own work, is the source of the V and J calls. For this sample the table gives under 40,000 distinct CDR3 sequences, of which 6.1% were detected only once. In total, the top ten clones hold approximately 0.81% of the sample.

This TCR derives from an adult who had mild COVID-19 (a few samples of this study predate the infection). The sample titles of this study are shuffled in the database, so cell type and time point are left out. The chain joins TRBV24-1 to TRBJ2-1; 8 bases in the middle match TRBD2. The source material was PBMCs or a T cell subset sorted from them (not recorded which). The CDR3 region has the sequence CATSETGGPWDEQFF. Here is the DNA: TGTGCCACCAGTGAAACGGGAGGGCCCTGGGATGAGCAGTTCTTC.